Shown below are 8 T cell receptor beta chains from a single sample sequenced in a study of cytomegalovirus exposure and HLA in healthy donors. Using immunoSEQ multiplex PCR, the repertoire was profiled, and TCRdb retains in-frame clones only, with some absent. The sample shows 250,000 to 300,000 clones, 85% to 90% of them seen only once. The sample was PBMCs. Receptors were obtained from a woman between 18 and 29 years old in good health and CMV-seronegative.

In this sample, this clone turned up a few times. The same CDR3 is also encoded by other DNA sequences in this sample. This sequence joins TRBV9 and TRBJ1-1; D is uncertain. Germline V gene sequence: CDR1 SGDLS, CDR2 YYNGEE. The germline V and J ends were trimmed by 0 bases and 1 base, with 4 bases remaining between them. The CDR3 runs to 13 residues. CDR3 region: CASSVGANTEAFF. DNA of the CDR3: TGTGCCAGCAGCGTAGGGGCGAACACTGAAGCTTTCTTT.

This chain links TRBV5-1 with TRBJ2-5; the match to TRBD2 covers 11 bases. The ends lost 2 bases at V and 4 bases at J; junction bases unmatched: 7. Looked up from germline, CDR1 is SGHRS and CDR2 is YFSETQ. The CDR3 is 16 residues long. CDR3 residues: CASSFLSGGAGETQYF. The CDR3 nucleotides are TGCGCCAGCAGCTTTCTTAGCGGGGGGGCCGGAGAGACCCAGTACTTC.

The CDR3 is CATRQGESLNTEAFF. CDR3 bases: TGTGCCACTCGACAGGGTGAAAGCCTGAACACTGAAGCTTTCTTT. The chain combines TRBV10-3 with TRBJ1-1, with 7 bases matching TRBD1. This CDR3 has 15 residues. V was pared by 10 bases and J by 0 bases, with 11 bases of the junction left unmatched. Germline loops: CDR1 ENHRY, CDR2 SYGVKD.

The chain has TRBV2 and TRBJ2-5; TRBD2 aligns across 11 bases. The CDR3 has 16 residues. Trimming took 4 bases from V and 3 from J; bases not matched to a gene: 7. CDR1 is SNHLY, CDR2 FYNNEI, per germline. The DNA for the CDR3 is TGTGCCAGCAGTGTTAGCGGGGGGGCAATGGAAGAGACCCAGTACTTC. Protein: CASSVSGGAMEETQYF.

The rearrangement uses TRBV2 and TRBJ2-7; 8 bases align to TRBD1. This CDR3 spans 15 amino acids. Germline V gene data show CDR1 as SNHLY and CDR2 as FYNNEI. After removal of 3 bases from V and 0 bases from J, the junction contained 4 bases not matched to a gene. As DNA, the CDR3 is TGTGCCAGCAGTGATGTTGGGACAGGCTCCTACGAGCAGTACTTC. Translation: CASSDVGTGSYEQYF.

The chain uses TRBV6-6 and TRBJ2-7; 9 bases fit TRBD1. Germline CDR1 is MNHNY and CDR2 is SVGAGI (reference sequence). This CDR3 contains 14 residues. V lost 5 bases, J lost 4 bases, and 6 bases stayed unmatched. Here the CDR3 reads CASSQGQGAYEQYV. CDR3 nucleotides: TGTGCCAGCAGTCAGGGACAGGGCGCTTACGAGCAGTACGTC.

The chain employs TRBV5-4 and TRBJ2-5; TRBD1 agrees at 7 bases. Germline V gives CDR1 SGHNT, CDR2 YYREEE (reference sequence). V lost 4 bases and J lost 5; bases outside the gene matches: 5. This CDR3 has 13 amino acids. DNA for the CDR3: TGTGCCAGCAGCCAGGACAGGAGGGAGACCCAGTACTTC. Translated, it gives CASSQDRRETQYF.

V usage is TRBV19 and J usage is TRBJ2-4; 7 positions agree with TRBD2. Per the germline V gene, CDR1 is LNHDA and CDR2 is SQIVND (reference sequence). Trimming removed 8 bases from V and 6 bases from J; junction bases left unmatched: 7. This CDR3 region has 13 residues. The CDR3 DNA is TGTGCCAGTGGACGGGGGGAGTTAAACATTCAGTACTTC. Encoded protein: CASGRGELNIQYF.